This TCR beta chain derives from a study of cytomegalovirus exposure and HLA in healthy donors. At the level of the study: An earlier analysis found around 120 million unique TCR beta sequences from about 190 million T cells. General study findings and limits: With DRB1 most and HLA-C fewest, TCR association rates differed between HLA loci in a later analysis. The study designated 150 or so TCR beta chains cytomegalovirus-associated. With later analysis, a missense DCLRE1C variant became linked to TCR beta V- and J-gene trimming.

V trimming: 7 bases; J trimming: 2 bases; junction bases outside the gene matches: 7. In germline, CDR1 is SQVTM, CDR2 ANQGSEA. CDR3 length equals 13 residues. It was with 60 Vbeta and 13 Jbeta primers that the PCR ran. TCRdb keeps only in-frame clones here, not all; method: immunoSEQ multiplex PCR. This table holds approximately 40,000 clones, 81% found once. Worth noting for this clone: Its antigen remains unknown.

The specimen was PBMCs. This TCR derives from a woman aged 40-49 years in good health and CMV-seronegative. This rearrangement joins TRBV29-1 to TRBJ1-2; 7 bases agree with TRBD1. Written as DNA, the CDR3 is TGCAGCGGGGGCGACAGGGAAAACTATGGCTACACCTTC. Encoded protein: CSGGDRENYGYTF.